These 10 T cell receptor beta chains were sequenced from one sample in a study of response to subunit inactivated influenza vaccine. TCRdb re-called the RT-PCR reads through MiXCR, storing one row per CDR3 protein. The table records over 150,000 distinct CDR3 sequences, roughly 10% of them present only once. The sample was CD8+ T cells sorted from PBMCs, taken 23 months after vaccination. The receptors originated from a man between 45 and 75 years old who received an inactivated influenza vaccine.

This clonotype was seen a few times. J is TRBJ1-4 and V is TRBV2, with D maybe TRBD1 (5 bases). Trimming pared 6 bases from V and 5 bases from J, leaving 10 bases between. The CDR3 spans 13 residues. Germline values: CDR1 SNHLY, CDR2 FYNNEI. CDR3: CASRGTSNEKLFF. DNA of the CDR3: TGTGCCAGCAGGGGGACTTCAAATGAAAAACTGTTTTTT.

The CDR3 region has the DNA TGTGCCAGCAGTTTTATTGAGACCCAGTACTTC. Translated, it gives CASSFIETQYF. The rearrangement links TRBV28 to TRBJ2-5; no firm D call. This CDR3 has 11 residues. The V and J ends lost 3 bases and 5 bases respectively, with 4 bases between them. The germline CDR1 and CDR2 sequences are MDHEN and SYDVKM.

This chain connects TRBV12-3 or TRBV12-4 to TRBJ2-3, with 10 nucleotides matching TRBD2. This CDR3 has 15 residues. The V gene end was trimmed by 2 bases and the J gene end by 3 bases; junction bases not matched to a gene: 2. CDR3 bases: TGTGCCAGCAGTTTAATAGCGGGGGGTACAGATACGCAGTATTTT. Translation: CASSLIAGGTDTQYF.

This clonotype came up a few times. The chain couples TRBV27 to TRBJ2-1, with D possibly being TRBD1 (5 bases). The CDR3 sequence is 13 residues long. Trimming took 3 bases from V and 8 from J, leaving 11 bases between them. CDR1 MNHEY and CDR2 SMNVEV come from the germline V gene (reference sequence). CDR3 DNA sequence: TGTGCCAGCAGTTTGTCAGGGCTCCATGAGCAGTTCTTC. Translating it yields CASSLSGLHEQFF.

The chain carries TRBV4-3 and TRBJ2-7; TRBD2 might be the D (5 bases). The V end lost 0 bases, the J end lost 7 bases, and 13 bases lay between the germline ends. Germline V gene lookup returns CDR1 LGHNA and CDR2 YSLEER. The CDR3 runs 14 residues. The CDR3 coding sequence is TGCGCCAGCAGCCAAGACGCCCCCGGGATAGAGCAGTACTTC. Its translation: CASSQDAPGIEQYF.

The genes are TRBV11-2 and TRBJ2-6; tentative D call: TRBD1 (6 bases). Germline V gene data show CDR1 as SGHAT and CDR2 as FQNNGV. The CDR3 extends over 19 amino acids. V was cut by 1 base and J by 4 bases, with 20 bases left in between. The CDR3 sequence: CASSLVWDMNGVGANVLTF. The CDR3, as DNA: TGTGCCAGCAGCTTAGTTTGGGACATGAATGGAGTCGGGGCCAACGTCCTGACTTTC. Full variable domain (remainder filled in from reference TRBV11-2 and TRBJ2-6): EAGVAQSPRYKIIEKRQSVAFWCNPISGHATLYWYQQILGQGPKLLIQFQNNGVVDDSQLPKDRFSAERLKGVDSTLKIQPAKLEDSAVYLCASSLVWDMNGVGANVLTFGAGSRLTVL.

This clonotype has more than one count but fewer than ten. The rearrangement links TRBV10-3 to TRBJ1-2; the match to TRBD1 covers 7 bases. Trimming removed 7 bases from V and 8 bases from J; junction bases left unmatched: 7. The CDR3 has 12 amino acids. The germline V gene has CDR1 ENHRY and CDR2 SYGVKD. This CDR3 reads CAINPGTEGYTF. DNA of the CDR3: TGTGCCATCAACCCCGGGACAGAAGGCTACACCTTC.

Only one count was recorded for this clonotype. The V call is TRBV4-1, the J call TRBJ2-1; maybe TRBD2 (7 bases). Trimming took 1 base from V and 8 from J, leaving 12 bases between them. The CDR3 is made up of 14 amino acids. Germline-derived CDR1 and CDR2 are MGHRA and YSYEKL. CDR3 in DNA: TGCGCCAGCAGCCAAGTCCAGGGGAGGGATGAGCAGTTCTTC. The encoded protein is CASSQVQGRDEQFF.

This clonotype occurred a few times. J is TRBJ1-2 and V is TRBV7-2; D unclear. The V end lost 8 bases, the J end lost 3 bases, and 10 bases lay between the germline ends. The CDR3 has 12 residues. From germline, CDR1 is SGHTA and CDR2 FQGNSA. CDR3 DNA sequence: TGTGCCAGCGTTCGGACGGACTATGGCTACACCTTC. Its protein is CASVRTDYGYTF.

J is TRBJ2-5 and V is TRBV29-1; D not resolved. The germline V gene has CDR1 SQVTM and CDR2 ANQGSEA. The V end was cut by 1 base, the J end by 5 bases, with 17 bases between. The CDR3 sequence is 15 residues long. This CDR3 reads CSVEGRLEAFETQYF. The CDR3 DNA sequence: TGCAGCGTTGAAGGGAGACTGGAAGCCTTTGAGACCCAGTACTTC.